The 18 T cell receptor beta chains in this list originate from one sample, sequenced in a study of shared clonotypes between healthy human individuals. CD8 cells classed as naive were CD45RO-negative and positively selected for CCR7, excluding terminally differentiated effector memory CD45RA+ cells. Method: immunoSEQ multiplex PCR; TCRdb's copy keeps in-frame clones and lacks some. The table shows fewer than 1 million clones, with roughly 96% occurring only once. The sample was naive CD8+ T cells sorted from blood. The receptors were sampled from a man between 25 and 39 years old in good health.

This clone was detected a few times. V and J are TRBV28 and TRBJ2-7, with D unclear. Germline V CDR1 and CDR2: MDHEN, SYDVKM. V dropped 3 bases and J dropped 4 bases, with 25 bases sitting between them. The CDR3 runs to 18 residues. CDR3: CASSFFPSSASSIYEQYF. The CDR3 bases are TGTGCCAGCAGTTTTTTTCCTTCATCGGCTAGTAGTATTTACGAGCAGTACTTC. Supplemented by reference TRBV28 and TRBJ2-7, the full variable domain reads DVKVTQSSRYLVKRTGEKVFLECVQDMDHENMFWYRQDPGLGLRLIYFSYDVKMKEKGDIPEGYSVSREKKERFSLILESASTNQTSMYLCASSFFPSSASSIYEQYFGPGTRLTVT.

The rearrangement links TRBV5-1 to TRBJ1-2, with TRBD1 matching over 9 bases. The V gene end was trimmed by 7 bases and the J gene end by 6 bases; junction bases not matched to a gene: 10. CDR3 size: 14 residues. CDR1 is SGHRS and CDR2 is YFSETQ in the germline V gene. CDR3 residues: CASAESGTGNGYTF. The CDR3 coding sequence is TGCGCCAGCGCCGAGAGCGGGACAGGGAATGGCTACACCTTC. Based on the CDR3 plus reference TRBV5-1 and TRBJ1-2, the full variable domain is KAGVTQTPRYLIKTRGQQVTLSCSPISGHRSVSWYQQTPGQGLQFLFEYFSETQRNKGNFPGRFSGRQFSNSRSEMNVSTLELGDSALYLCASAESGTGNGYTFGSGTRLTVV.

V gene TRBV10-3 combines with J gene TRBJ2-5; 15 bases map to TRBD2. V gave up 2 bases and J gave up 6 bases; unmatched junction bases: 1. CDR3 length: 15 amino acids. Germline lookup yields CDR1 ENHRY and CDR2 SYGVKD. CDR3: CAISEGTSGRKTQYF. CDR3 nucleotides: TGTGCCATCAGTGAGGGGACTAGCGGGAGGAAGACCCAGTACTTC.

In regard to this clone: The same CDR3 arises from other DNA sequences in this sample as well. The chain recombines TRBV5-6 with TRBJ2-7; D not certain. Trimming shortened V by 0 bases and J by 3 bases, and 7 bases separated the two germline ends. The CDR3 is made up of 13 amino acids. Germline CDR1 SGHDT, CDR2 YYEEEE. The chain's CDR3 is CASSLGLDYEQYF. Written as DNA, the CDR3 is TGTGCCAGCAGCTTGGGGCTAGACTACGAGCAGTACTTC.

This clone was seen a handful of times. The V gene is TRBV27, the J gene TRBJ2-7, with D possibly being TRBD1 (6 bases). Trimming stripped 7 bases from V and 3 bases from J, with 10 bases between. This CDR3 spans 12 amino acids. Germline lookup yields CDR1 MNHEY and CDR2 SMNVEV (reference sequence). CDR3 in amino acids: CASKRGGYEQYF. CDR3 nucleotides: TGTGCCAGCAAGCGAGGGGGCTACGAGCAGTACTTC.

CDR3 protein: CASRSSSGANVLTF. The CDR3 DNA follows: TGTGCCAGCAGATCGAGCTCTGGGGCCAACGTCCTGACTTTC. J is TRBJ2-6 and V is TRBV7-9; no firm D call. Trimming removed 6 bases at V and 0 bases at J, with 6 bases between. The CDR3 has 14 amino acids. Germline CDR1 SEHNR, CDR2 FQNEAQ (reference sequence). The entire variable domain, with the rest obtained from reference TRBV7-9 and TRBJ2-6, is as follows: DTGVSQNPRHKITKRGQNVTFRCDPISEHNRLYWYRQTLGQGPEFLTYFQNEAQLEKSRLLSDRFSAERPKGSFSTLEIQRTEQGDSAMYLCASRSSSGANVLTFGAGSRLTVL.

This chain uses TRBV10-3 with TRBJ1-2; D remains unclear. The CDR3 covers 14 residues. Germline V gene sequence: CDR1 ENHRY, CDR2 SYGVKD. V was shortened by 6 bases and J by 6 bases, with 17 bases between the two germline ends. The DNA for the CDR3 is TGTGCCATCAGCGACACGTGGTCCGCAGATGGCTACACCTTC. Translated: CAISDTWSADGYTF.

J is TRBJ2-1 and V is TRBV5-4; a weak D match, TRBD2 (6 bases). This CDR3 spans 12 amino acids. Trimming took off 6 bases at V and 14 bases at J, with 18 bases between the two ends. The V gene's germline CDR1 is SGHNT and CDR2 YYREEE (reference sequence). The CDR3 reads CASITRGQLEFF. CDR3 coding DNA: TGTGCCAGCATCACGCGGGGCCAACTGGAGTTCTTC.

V is TRBV19 and J is TRBJ2-3; either TRBD1 or TRBD2 may supply D (5 bases each). Germline V gene sequence: CDR1 LNHDA, CDR2 SQIVND (reference sequence). Trimming removed 3 bases at V and 0 bases at J, with 10 bases between. This CDR3 contains 15 residues. CDR3 amino acids: CASSILGPSTDTQYF. The CDR3 region has the DNA TGTGCCAGTAGTATCCTGGGACCGAGCACAGATACGCAGTATTTT.

V gene TRBV28 combines with J gene TRBJ1-1; 7 nucleotides match TRBD1. The ends lost 5 bases at V and 6 bases at J; junction bases unmatched: 12. The germline gives CDR1 MDHEN, CDR2 SYDVKM. CDR3 length: 15 residues. The CDR3 sequence is CASSPRTGSNSEAFF. In nucleotides, the CDR3 is TGTGCCAGCAGTCCCCGGACAGGATCCAACTCTGAAGCTTTCTTT.

As to this clone: Additional DNA sequences in this sample encode the identical CDR3. CDR3 residues: CASSLGASGSGYEQYF. As DNA, the CDR3 is TGCGCCAGCAGCTTGGGGGCTAGCGGAAGTGGCTACGAGCAGTACTTC. The chain combines TRBV5-1 with TRBJ2-7; TRBD2 matches at 7 bases. Germline CDR1 reads SGHRS; CDR2 reads YFSETQ. V dropped 0 bases and J dropped 3; count of bases not matched to a gene: 9. This CDR3 is built from 16 residues.

The V call is TRBV29-1, the J call TRBJ2-1; a possible D gene is TRBD2 (6 bases). Trimming pared 4 bases from V and 0 bases from J, leaving 16 bases between. This CDR3 has 16 residues. Germline V gene data show CDR1 as SQVTM and CDR2 as ANQGSEA. CDR3 amino acids: CSVAGDDRGSYNEQFF. The CDR3 DNA reads as TGCAGCGTTGCGGGAGACGACAGAGGCTCCTACAATGAGCAGTTCTTC.

Remarks on this clone: Additional DNA sequences in this sample encode the identical CDR3. The chain uses TRBV28 and TRBJ2-1; D is uncertain. Trimming stripped 1 base from V and 4 bases from J, with 2 bases between. The CDR3 contains 12 residues. In germline, CDR1 is MDHEN, CDR2 SYDVKM. The CDR3 DNA follows: TGTGCCAGCAGTTTATCATACAATGAGCAGTTCTTC. Protein product: CASSLSYNEQFF.

The chain links TRBV7-2 to TRBJ2-1, with 7 bases identical to TRBD2. The CDR3 covers 15 residues. J lost 6 bases, V lost 2 bases, and 7 bases had no gene match. The germline V gene has CDR1 SGHTA and CDR2 FQGNSA. The CDR3 sequence is CASSLNFGGSNEQFF. The CDR3 DNA reads TGTGCCAGCAGCTTAAACTTCGGGGGGAGCAATGAGCAGTTCTTC.

The chain links TRBV30 to TRBJ2-2, with 9 nucleotides matching TRBD2. This CDR3 is built from 15 residues. The V gene end was trimmed by 0 bases and the J gene end by 4 bases; junction bases not matched to a gene: 3. Germline CDR1 is GTSNPN and CDR2 is SVGIG (reference sequence). CDR3 nucleotide sequence: TGTGCCTGGAGTGTGGGACTAGCTGTCACCGGGGAGCTGTTTTTT. Translated, it gives CAWSVGLAVTGELFF.

The chain employs TRBV2 and TRBJ1-2; D not resolved. Trimming removed 5 bases from V and 0 bases from J, with 10 bases in between. This CDR3 is 14 amino acids long. CDR1 is SNHLY, CDR2 FYNNEI, per germline. The CDR3 region has the DNA TGTGCCAGCAGTTTGATACCCACTAACTATGGCTACACCTTC. Amino acid sequence: CASSLIPTNYGYTF.

The chain is built from TRBV27 and TRBJ2-7, with TRBD1 identical over 7 bases. Germline CDR1 is MNHEY and CDR2 is SMNVEV (reference sequence). The CDR3 covers 15 residues. V shed 0 bases, J shed 4 bases, and the junction held 6 bases outside the gene matches. CDR3 residues: CASSLSGGEGYEQYF. CDR3 bases: TGTGCCAGCAGTTTATCAGGGGGCGAAGGGTACGAGCAGTACTTC.

About this clone itself: This CDR3 is also generated by other DNA sequences in the sample. The rearrangement links TRBV27 to TRBJ1-1; D unresolved. Trimming pared 6 bases from V and 4 bases from J, leaving 9 bases between. The CDR3 consists of 12 residues. Germline values: CDR1 MNHEY, CDR2 SMNVEV (reference sequence). The CDR3, as DNA: TGTGCCAGCAGCCGAGGAGGCACTGAAGCTTTCTTT. Protein: CASSRGGTEAFF.